This T cell receptor beta chain was sequenced in a study of Ad26.COV2.S vaccination and SARS-CoV-2 variants. Regarding the study as a whole: Vaccine recipients surpassed placebo recipients in spike-specific TCR breadth.

The data were produced by immunoSEQ multiplex PCR, yet TCRdb's version contains in-frame clones alone and is incomplete. The sample has some 320,000 clones, about 82% seen once. Comments on this clone: Its matching antigen is unknown.

Indicated treatment: about 20 received Ad26.COV2.S at low or high dose, single or two shots; several received placebo; per-sample allocation not given. Sampling took place 63 days after the first vaccine or placebo injection. Trimming took 8 bases from V and 4 from J; bases not matched to a gene: 10. Germline CDR1 reads MNHEY; CDR2 reads SVGAGI. This CDR3 is built from 14 residues. This receptor was taken from a person between 18 and 60 years old who received the Ad26.COV2.S COVID-19 vaccine or a placebo. The rearrangement uses TRBV6-5 and TRBJ2-5, with 7 positions matching TRBD1. This specimen was peripheral blood, taken in a trial of Ad26.COV2.S vaccine versus placebo. DNA of the CDR3: TGTGCCAGCGCCACAGGGGTGACGGGAGAGACCCAGTACTTC. Protein: CASATGVTGETQYF.